Described below is a single T cell receptor (beta chain) sequence and its context. Its target is unknown. The entry originates in a study of Tregs in tolerant kidney transplant recipients. General study findings and limits: The small number of patients limits these findings pending further validation. Expanding Tregs on activated donor B cells appeared to best identify donor-specific TCRbeta clones.

CDR1 GTSNPN and CDR2 SVGIG come from the germline V gene (reference sequence). Trimming left V 0 bases short and J 2 bases short, with 10 bases between. This CDR3 is 14 amino acids long. Sequencing was performed with immunoSEQ multiplex PCR; in TCRdb, only in-frame clones are kept and a portion is missing. Counted here are 74,000 or so clones, around nine tenths occurring once; the ten biggest clones make up approximately 1.4%. Related graft donors supplied nonmyeloablative bone marrow transplants, and mixed chimerism was transient. CD4+CD25+CD127- Tregs, CD4+CD25- non-Tregs, CD4 and CD8 cells were sorted.

This chain links TRBV30 with TRBJ2-5, with D possibly TRBD2 on 6 matching bases. The sample here was CD4+ T cells from blood (PBMCs), taken 24 months after the transplant. This receptor was identified in a human patient who received a combined kidney and bone marrow transplant. Some T cells may trace back to the graft donor. The CDR3 DNA sequence: TGTGCCTGGAGTGTCGGCCGGGGGCAAGAGACCCAGTACTTC. This codes for CAWSVGRGQETQYF. The variable domain in full, completed from reference TRBV30 and TRBJ2-5, reads SQTIHQWPATLVQPVGSPLSLECTVEGTSNPNLYWYRQAAGRGLQLLFYSVGIGQISSEVPQNLSASRPQDRQFILSSKKLLLSDSGFYLCAWSVGRGQETQYFGPGTRLLVL.